This TCR beta chain derives from a study of metastatic and nonmetastatic thyroid tumors. Study information: Comparative analysis of repertoires was undertaken across blood and tumor or nodule tissue obtained from malignant and benign thyroid patients. General study findings and limits: In both blood and tumor samples, TCR beta diversity was reported significantly higher for malignant than benign nodules.

Under the authors' procedure: A classifier for distant metastasis in papillary thyroid cancer was constructed using CDR3 differences observed across clinicopathological groups. MiXCR was used by TCRdb to re-call the PCR reads. Here the V and J calls rest on TCRdb's processing, not on the authors' analysis. The sample records 15,000 to 20,000 clones, around a fifth being singletons. The V and J ends lost 1 base and 0 bases respectively, with 6 bases between them. This CDR3 is 14 amino acids long. Germline V gives CDR1 MNHNS, CDR2 SASEGT. None of the patients had undergone any treatment ahead of thyroid surgery. This clone appeared many times. Its cognate antigen is unknown.

The chain recombines TRBV6-1 with TRBJ2-5, with D hard to call. Material: tumor tissue. The clonotype comes from a female donor with papillary thyroid cancer or a benign thyroid nodule (not recorded which). Some clones in this sample may be carry-over from other donors' samples. CDR3 region: CASSEVPDQETQYF. Written as DNA, the CDR3 is TGTGCCAGCAGTGAAGTCCCCGACCAAGAGACCCAGTACTTC.